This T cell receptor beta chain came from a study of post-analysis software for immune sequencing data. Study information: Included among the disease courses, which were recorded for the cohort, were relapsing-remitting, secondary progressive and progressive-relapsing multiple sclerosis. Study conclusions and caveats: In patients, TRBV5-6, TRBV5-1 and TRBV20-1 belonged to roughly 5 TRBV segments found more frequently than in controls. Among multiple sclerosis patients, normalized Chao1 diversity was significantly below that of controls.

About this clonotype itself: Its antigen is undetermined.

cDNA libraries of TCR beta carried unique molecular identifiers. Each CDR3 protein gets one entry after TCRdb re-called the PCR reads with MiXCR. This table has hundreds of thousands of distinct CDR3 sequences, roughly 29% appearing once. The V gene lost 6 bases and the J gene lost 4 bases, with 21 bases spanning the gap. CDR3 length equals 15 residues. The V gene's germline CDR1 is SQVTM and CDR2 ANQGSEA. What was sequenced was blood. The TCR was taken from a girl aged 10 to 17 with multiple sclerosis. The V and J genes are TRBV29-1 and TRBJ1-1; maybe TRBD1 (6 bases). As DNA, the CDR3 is TGCAGCGTCGATAAACAGGGATGGGCGGGCACTGAAGCTTTCTTT. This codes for CSVDKQGWAGTEAFF.